This TCR beta chain was identified during a study of technical replicates of blood from several donors. This clone showed up just a few times. Generated by immunoSEQ multiplex PCR, the TCRdb table keeps only in-frame clones and is missing some. The table has around 79,000 clones, 90% to 95% seen once. Trimming removed 4 bases at V and 2 bases at J, with 15 bases between. The CDR3 is 15 amino acids. Germline CDR1 is SGHTA and CDR2 is FQGNSA. The sample consisted of T cells isolated from PBMCs. This TCR derives from a human donor in good health. This chain connects TRBV7-2 to TRBJ2-7; D is perhaps TRBD2 (5 bases). The CDR3 DNA reads TGTGCCAGCAGCTCTTGGGCGGGCGGCCCCTACGAGCAGTACTTC. It codes for CASSSWAGGPYEQYF.